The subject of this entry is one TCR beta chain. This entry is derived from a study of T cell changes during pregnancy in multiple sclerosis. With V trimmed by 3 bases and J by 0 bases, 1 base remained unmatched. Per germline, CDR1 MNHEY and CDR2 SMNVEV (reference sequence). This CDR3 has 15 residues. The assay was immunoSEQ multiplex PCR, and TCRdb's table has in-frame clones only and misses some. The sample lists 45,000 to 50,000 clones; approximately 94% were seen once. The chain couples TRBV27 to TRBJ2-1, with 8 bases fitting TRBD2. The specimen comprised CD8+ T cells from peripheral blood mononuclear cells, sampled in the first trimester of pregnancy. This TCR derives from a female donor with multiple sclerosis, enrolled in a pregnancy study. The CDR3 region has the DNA TGTGCCAGCAGTTTGGCGGGGGGCTCCTACAATGAGCAGTTCTTC. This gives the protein CASSLAGGSYNEQFF.